This T cell receptor beta chain was recovered during a study of vaccination and CD4 T cells after COVID-19. The Oncomine TCR Beta short-read assay sequenced DNA from cultured CD4+ T cells. TCRdb used MiXCR to reprocess the PCR reads, holding one entry per CDR3 protein. The table has roughly 4,200 distinct CDR3 sequences, roughly 36% seen once. On this clonotype: Its antigen is undetermined.

The treatment: 10-day PBMC culture with coronavirus spike peptide pools or control peptides (ViraFEST assay). An unexposed donor provided the CD4+ T cells, which were collected before the COVID-19 pandemic (2011-2018). CDR3 size: 14 residues. In germline, CDR1 is SGHDT, CDR2 YYEEEE. Trimming removed 6 bases at V and 1 base at J, with 13 bases between. This TCR was sampled from a human donor in good health. The gene calls are TRBV5-6 and TRBJ2-5; D may be TRBD1 (6 bases). Sequencing was done on a sample of CD4+ T cells from blood, cultured in vitro. In nucleotides, the CDR3 is TGTGCCAGCAACCCGACAGGCTTCCAAGAGACCCAGTACTTC. Protein sequence: CASNPTGFQETQYF. The entire variable domain, with the rest obtained from reference TRBV5-6 and TRBJ2-5, is as follows: DAGVTQSPTHLIKTRGQQVTLRCSPKSGHDTVSWYQQALGQGPQFIFQYYEEEERQRGNFPDRFSGHQFPNYSSELNVNALLLGDSALYLCASNPTGFQETQYFGPGTRLLVL.